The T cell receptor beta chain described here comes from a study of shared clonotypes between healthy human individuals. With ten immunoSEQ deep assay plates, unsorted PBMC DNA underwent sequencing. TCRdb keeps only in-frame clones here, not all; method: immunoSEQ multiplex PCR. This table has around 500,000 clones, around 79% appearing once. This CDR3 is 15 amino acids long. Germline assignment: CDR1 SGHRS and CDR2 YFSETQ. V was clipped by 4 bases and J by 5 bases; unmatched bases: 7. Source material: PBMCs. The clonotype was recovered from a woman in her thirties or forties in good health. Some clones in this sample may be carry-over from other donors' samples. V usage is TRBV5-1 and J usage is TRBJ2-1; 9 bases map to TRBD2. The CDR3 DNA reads TGCGCCAGCAGCACCGGACTAGCGAGAGACAATGAGCAGTTCTTC. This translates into CASSTGLARDNEQFF.